The clone carrying this T cell receptor (beta chain) was seen a handful of times. Its matching antigen is unknown. This sample is part of a study of shared clonotypes between healthy human individuals. Study in general: Researchers assigned three CD4 naive, three CD4 memory, two CD8 naive and one CD8 memory plate to each donor.

Overall study results and limits: As a rule, naive subsets had a larger estimated richness than memory subsets.

Clones were read by immunoSEQ multiplex PCR, and TCRdb kept only the in-frame ones, dropping some. The profile shows about 1.1 million clones, about 80% of them singletons. Sequences were obtained from memory CD4+ T cells from PBMCs. Subset described: CD45RA-negative fraction. This sequence was found in a man in his late teens or twenties in good health. Some clones in this sample may be carry-over from other donors' samples.

CDR3 coding DNA: TGTGCCAGCAGCCCCAAGGTGGGCTACACCTTC. Translating gives CASSPKVGYTF. J is TRBJ1-2 and V is TRBV6-6; D not resolved. V shed 6 bases and J shed 8 bases, with 10 bases lying between them. Germline CDR1 is MNHNY and CDR2 is SVGAGI (reference sequence). The CDR3 runs 11 residues.